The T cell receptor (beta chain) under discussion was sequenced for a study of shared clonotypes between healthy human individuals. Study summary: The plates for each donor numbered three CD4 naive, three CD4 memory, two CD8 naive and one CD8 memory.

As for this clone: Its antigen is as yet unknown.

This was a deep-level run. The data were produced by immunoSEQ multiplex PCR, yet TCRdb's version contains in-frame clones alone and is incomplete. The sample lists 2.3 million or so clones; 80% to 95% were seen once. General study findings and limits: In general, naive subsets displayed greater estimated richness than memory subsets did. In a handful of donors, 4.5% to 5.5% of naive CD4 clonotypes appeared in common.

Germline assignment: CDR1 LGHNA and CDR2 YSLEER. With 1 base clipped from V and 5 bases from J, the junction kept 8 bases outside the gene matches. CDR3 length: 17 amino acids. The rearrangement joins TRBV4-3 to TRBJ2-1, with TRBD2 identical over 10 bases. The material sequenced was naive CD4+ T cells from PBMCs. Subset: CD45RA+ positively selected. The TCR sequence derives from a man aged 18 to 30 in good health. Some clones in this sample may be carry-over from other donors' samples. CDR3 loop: CASSQGLWSGRDNEQFF. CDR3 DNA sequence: TGCGCCAGCAGCCAAGGCTTGTGGAGCGGGAGGGACAATGAGCAGTTCTTC.